The TCR beta chain under discussion was sequenced for a study of blood T cell repertoires in COVID-19. Study context: The United States, Italy and Spain supplied acute and convalescent COVID-19 samples. Sources were T cells, B-cell-depleted T cells, or PBMCs; the material itself was cDNA or gDNA.

The protocol was immunoSEQ multiplex PCR, while the TCRdb copy is restricted to in-frame clones and leaves out a portion. The repertoire holds under 300,000 clones, with 90% as singletons. V dropped 6 bases and J dropped 7; count of bases not matched to a gene: 7. This CDR3 comprises 14 residues. Looked up from germline, CDR1 is MNHEY and CDR2 is SVGAGI. This chain links TRBV6-5 with TRBJ1-5, with 9 bases lining up with TRBD1. This clonotype originated in a woman aged 55-70 years with COVID-19, enrolled during active disease. Sequenced input: peripheral blood. This CDR3 is CASRDRGLGQPQHF. Here the CDR3 DNA reads TGTGCCAGCAGGGACAGGGGCTTAGGGCAGCCCCAGCATTTT.